These 29 T cell receptor beta chains were all obtained from the same sample, sequenced in a study of T cells in Graves' hyperthyroidism and ophthalmopathy. Amplification yielded TCR beta CDR3 regions, with RNA transcripts as the source. The study used the HTBI primer set for a first-round RT-PCR of the TCR CDR3. A single record per CDR3 protein comes from TCRdb applying MiXCR to the multiplex PCR reads. The table records 500,000 to 700,000 distinct CDR3 sequences, roughly a sixth of them present only once. The sequenced sample consisted of blood. The receptors come from a woman in her late teens or twenties with Graves' hyperthyroidism.

This clonotype has a count of ten or more. The rearrangement links TRBV11-2 to TRBJ1-1; 7 positions match TRBD1. Germline CDR1 is SGHAT and CDR2 is FQNNGV. The V gene end was trimmed by 3 bases and the J gene end by 1 base; junction bases not matched to a gene: 2. The CDR3 is made up of 14 amino acids. The CDR3 DNA reads TGTGCCAGCAGCTTGGGACAGTCGAACACTGAAGCTTTCTTT. It encodes CASSLGQSNTEAFF.

Comment on this clonotype: A read error may be the cause here, since a much bigger clone is one base away. This chain connects TRBV4-2 to TRBJ2-1; 10 bases are shared with TRBD2. The J call may be incorrect, as the DNA end agrees better with TRBJ2-7. Per germline, CDR1 LGHNA and CDR2 YNFKEQ. The CDR3 length is 16 residues. The CDR3: CASSQDMASGSNEQYF. The CDR3 coding sequence is TGTGCCAGCAGCCAAGATATGGCTAGCGGGAGTAATGAGCAGTACTTC.

This clonotype came up many times. The V gene is TRBV11-2, the J gene TRBJ2-4; D unclear. Per germline, CDR1 SGHAT and CDR2 FQNNGV. The CDR3 contains 16 residues. The germline V and J ends were trimmed by 4 bases and 2 bases, with 15 bases remaining between them. The CDR3 DNA is TGTGCCAGCAGCTCAGGACCCTTGGTGTCCAAAAACATTCAGTACTTC. As protein: CASSSGPLVSKNIQYF.

The table lists this clonotype with a few counts. It may be a read error: a sequence one base away is much more abundant. The chain joins TRBV6-5 to TRBJ1-5, with D tentatively TRBD1 (6 bases). Trimming pared 4 bases from V and 2 bases from J, leaving 12 bases between. The CDR3 has 15 amino acids. Germline CDR1 and CDR2: MNHEY and SVGAGI. CDR3 protein: CASSSPDRRNQPQHF. As DNA, the CDR3 is TGTGCCAGCAGTTCCCCGGACAGACGCAATCAGCCCCAGCATTTT.

J is TRBJ2-3 and V is TRBV7-6; 8 positions match TRBD2. Per the germline V gene, CDR1 is SGHVS and CDR2 is FNYEAQ. This CDR3 region has 16 residues. V gave up 5 bases and J gave up 3 bases; unmatched junction bases: 10. CDR3 in amino acids: CASSPFTGGGTDTQYF. DNA of the CDR3: TGTGCCAGCAGCCCATTCACTGGCGGGGGGACAGATACGCAGTATTTT.

This clonotype was counted many times. Its ends do not fully match the called genes, so a read error is possible. The chain is built from TRBV2 and TRBJ1-4, with D uncertain. This CDR3 is 13 amino acids long. CDR1 SNHLY and CDR2 FYNNEI come from the germline V gene. Written as DNA, the CDR3 is TGTGCCAACAGTGAAGTCGGAAATGAAAAACTGTTTTTT. Translation gives CANSEVGNEKLFF.

The rearrangement uses TRBV19 and TRBJ1-2, with 7 nucleotides matching TRBD1. The CDR3 runs to 13 residues. Germline CDR1 LNHDA, CDR2 SQIVND (reference sequence). V was pared by 11 bases and J by 3 bases, with 9 bases of the junction left unmatched. CDR3 loop: CAVRRGQDYGYTF. The DNA for the CDR3 is TGTGCCGTGAGGAGGGGGCAGGACTATGGCTACACCTTC.

This rearrangement joins TRBV19 to TRBJ1-1, with TRBD1 as a possible D gene (6 bases). This CDR3 spans 16 amino acids. CDR1 is LNHDA, CDR2 SQIVND, per germline (reference sequence). The V and J ends lost 3 bases and 0 bases respectively, with 14 bases between them. The CDR3 nucleotides are TGTGCCAGTAGTATGACAGGCAAACAGATGAACACTGAAGCTTTCTTT. This codes for CASSMTGKQMNTEAFF.

The chain recombines TRBV6-2 or TRBV6-3 with TRBJ2-3; 9 bases fit TRBD2. Germline V gene data show CDR1 as MNHEY and CDR2 as SVGEGT. V was clipped by 4 bases and J by 1 base; unmatched bases: 3. The CDR3 is 15 residues long. This CDR3 reads CASSFERGGTDTQYF. The CDR3 region has the DNA TGTGCCAGCAGTTTCGAGCGGGGGGGCACAGATACGCAGTATTTT.

This clonotype turned up a few times. The gene calls are TRBV4-1 and TRBJ2-3; 7 bases map to TRBD2. The CDR3 length is 18 residues. Trimming took 6 bases from V and 3 from J; bases not matched to a gene: 18. Germline V gene lookup returns CDR1 MGHRA and CDR2 YSYEKL. The DNA of the CDR3 is TGCGCCAGCAGGTTACAAGGGCGGAACGGGAGGACGACAGATACGCAGTATTTT. Residues: CASRLQGRNGRTTDTQYF.

This chain joins TRBV5-1 and TRBJ2-5, with TRBD1 matching 7 bases. Trimming removed 3 bases from V and 5 bases from J; junction bases left unmatched: 13. The germline V gene has CDR1 SGHRS and CDR2 YFSETQ. The CDR3 consists of 16 residues. CDR3 sequence: CASSSLEGAAGETQYF. CDR3 DNA: TGCGCCAGCAGCTCCCTAGAGGGGGCCGCCGGGGAGACCCAGTACTTC.

There are many counts of this clonotype. The rearrangement uses TRBV27 and TRBJ1-1, with TRBD1 matching over 7 bases. Trimming removed 6 bases from V and 4 bases from J; junction bases left unmatched: 5. The CDR3 consists of 13 residues. The germline CDR1 and CDR2 sequences are MNHEY and SMNVEV (reference sequence). CDR3 DNA sequence: TGTGCCAGCAGCTGGACAGGAACCACTGAAGCTTTCTTT. It encodes CASSWTGTTEAFF.

The genes are TRBV3-1 and TRBJ1-4; 10 positions agree with TRBD1. The germline V gene has CDR1 LGHDT and CDR2 YNNKEL (reference sequence). This CDR3 is built from 15 residues. Trimming at V came to 6 bases and at J to 7 bases, leaving 8 bases not matched to a gene. CDR3 loop: CASSQSGTGAEKLFF. The CDR3 nucleotides read TGTGCCAGCAGTCAATCCGGGACAGGGGCTGAAAAACTGTTTTTT. Filled out from reference TRBV3-1 and TRBJ1-4, the complete variable domain reads DTAVSQTPKYLVTQMGNDKSIKCEQNLGHDTMYWYKQDSKKFLKIMFSYNNKELIINETVPNRFSPKSPDKAHLNLHINSLELGDSAVYFCASSQSGTGAEKLFFGSGTQLSVL.

The chain uses TRBV5-1 and TRBJ1-2; maybe TRBD1 (6 bases). V dropped 5 bases and J dropped 4 bases, with 15 bases sitting between them. Germline V lookup: CDR1 SGHRS, CDR2 YFSETQ. The CDR3 covers 14 residues. CDR3 coding DNA: TGCGCCAGCAGTAAGGACAGCCCTCGCTATGGCTACACCTTC. Translation gives CASSKDSPRYGYTF.

The chain joins TRBV7-9 to TRBJ2-1, with 10 bases that match TRBD2. V trimming: 3 bases; J trimming: 7 bases; junction bases outside the gene matches: 6. The CDR3 is 15 residues long. Per germline, CDR1 SEHNR and CDR2 FQNEAQ (reference sequence). The CDR3 loop is CASSLIAGGVNEQFF. The CDR3 DNA is TGTGCCAGCAGCTTGATAGCGGGAGGTGTAAATGAGCAGTTCTTC.

This clonotype was counted at least ten times. This chain connects TRBV27 to TRBJ1-2, with unresolved D. V was pared by 5 bases and J by 2 bases, with 9 bases between. Germline V gives CDR1 MNHEY, CDR2 SMNVEV (reference sequence). This CDR3 contains 13 residues. In DNA form, the CDR3 reads TGTGCCAGCAGTCTCAGAAACAACTATGGCTACACCTTC. Protein: CASSLRNNYGYTF.

The chain carries TRBV7-9 and TRBJ1-2; D is uncertain. The V end lost 1 base, the J end lost 7 bases, and 13 bases lay between the germline ends. CDR3 length equals 14 residues. CDR1 and CDR2 (germline): SEHNR, FQNEAQ (reference sequence). The CDR3 here is CASSLGESYIGYTF. Here the CDR3 DNA reads TGTGCCAGCAGCTTAGGAGAGTCCTATATTGGCTACACCTTC.

This clonotype was seen repeatedly, ten times or more. V and J are TRBV7-2 and TRBJ2-5; 16 bases align to TRBD2. The CDR3 consists of 19 residues. J was trimmed by 2 bases and V by 4 bases; bases with no gene match: 10. Germline CDR1 SGHTA, CDR2 FQGNSA. The CDR3 nucleotides are TGTGCCAGCAGCTGGGGACTAGCGGGGGGGCCGTTACGTCAAGAGACCCAGTACTTC. Its translation: CASSWGLAGGPLRQETQYF.

This clonotype was observed many times. The chain uses TRBV28 and TRBJ2-5, with 9 bases lining up with TRBD1. Germline CDR1 reads MDHEN; CDR2 reads SYDVKM. CDR3 length equals 15 residues. Unmatched junction bases numbered 6, after V lost 5 bases and J lost 2 bases. The DNA of the CDR3 is TGTGCCAGCAGTCCCATGGACAGGGGACAAGAGACCCAGTACTTC. Translated: CASSPMDRGQETQYF.

There are many counts of this clonotype. CDR3 protein: CASSPPPWVLYEQYF. CDR3 coding DNA: TGTGCCAGCAGTCCCCCCCCCTGGGTACTTTACGAGCAGTACTTC. The rearrangement joins TRBV28 to TRBJ2-7; no definite D call. V was shortened by 5 bases and J by 4 bases, with 18 bases between the two germline ends. The CDR3 runs 15 residues. The germline V gene encodes CDR1 MDHEN and CDR2 SYDVKM.

This clonotype was counted between two and nine times. The chain links TRBV12-5 to TRBJ2-2, with TRBD1 matching over 10 bases. The V gene end was trimmed by 4 bases and the J gene end by 7 bases; junction bases not matched to a gene: 12. This CDR3 is 17 amino acids long. Germline-derived CDR1 and CDR2 are LGHNT and FRNRAP. In nucleotides, the CDR3 is TGTGCTAGTGGTTCCAAACTTCCGGGACAGGGGATCGGGGAGCTGTTTTTT. Protein product: CASGSKLPGQGIGELFF.

This clonotype has more than one count but fewer than ten. V and J are TRBV2 and TRBJ2-6; no clear D gene. V shed 5 bases and J shed 3 bases, with 11 bases lying between them. Germline V CDR1 and CDR2: SNHLY, FYNNEI. This CDR3 has 15 amino acids. CDR3 loop: CASSLYRNGANVLTF. The CDR3 region has the DNA TGTGCCAGCAGTTTATACAGAAATGGGGCCAACGTCCTGACTTTC.

This clonotype was detected only a few times. The chain joins TRBV2 to TRBJ1-6; D uncertain. CDR1 and CDR2 from the germline V gene are SNHLY and FYNNEI. V lost 7 bases and J lost 6, with 13 bases in between. The CDR3 sequence is 14 residues long. The CDR3 loop is CASTWQNGNSPLHF. CDR3 nucleotide sequence: TGTGCCAGCACTTGGCAAAATGGTAATTCACCCCTCCACTTT.

This clonotype showed up just a few times. The V gene is TRBV19, the J gene TRBJ2-7; D might be TRBD2 (6 bases). V lost 1 base and J lost 7, with 11 bases in between. This CDR3 contains 13 residues. CDR1 and CDR2 (germline): LNHDA, SQIVND (reference sequence). CDR3 amino acids: CASSIADAGEQYF. CDR3 DNA sequence: TGTGCCAGTAGTATAGCGGACGCGGGGGAGCAGTACTTC.

This clonotype was counted ten times or more. The chain has TRBV20-1 and TRBJ2-3; 9 bases agree with TRBD2. The CDR3 sequence is 18 residues long. With 0 bases clipped from V and 2 bases from J, the junction kept 12 bases outside the gene matches. Per the germline V gene, CDR1 is DFQATT and CDR2 is SNEGSKA (reference sequence). In DNA form, the CDR3 reads TGCAGTGCTAGAGACGTAAATCTTGGCGGGAGGGACACAGATACGCAGTATTTT. It yields the protein CSARDVNLGGRDTDTQYF.

The sample holds a few counts of this clonotype. V is TRBV20-1 and J is TRBJ2-7, with D perhaps TRBD1 (5 bases). Trimming pared 4 bases from V and 3 bases from J, leaving 19 bases between. Germline assignment: CDR1 DFQATT and CDR2 SNEGSKA (reference sequence). This CDR3 has 15 amino acids. This chain's CDR3 is CSAKKTERSYYEQYF. For the CDR3, the DNA is TGCAGTGCTAAGAAGACAGAGAGGTCCTACTACGAGCAGTACTTC.

The rearrangement joins TRBV4-2 to TRBJ2-7; no reliable D call. In germline, CDR1 is LGHNA, CDR2 YNFKEQ. This CDR3 has 15 residues. V gave up 1 base and J gave up 6 bases, with 16 bases separating them. The CDR3 bases are TGTGCCAGCAGCCAAGGCCTAGTGGTCTTCACCGAGCAGTACTTC. It codes for CASSQGLVVFTEQYF.

The rearrangement joins TRBV30 to TRBJ2-5; 7 bases align to TRBD2. The CDR3 contains 14 residues. With 5 bases clipped from V and 2 bases from J, the junction kept 8 bases outside the gene matches. Germline V CDR1 and CDR2: GTSNPN, SVGIG (reference sequence). CDR3 nucleotide sequence: TGTGCCTGGGCGTTCAATAGCGGGCAAGAGACCCAGTACTTC. As protein: CAWAFNSGQETQYF. The full variable domain, with the rest looked up from reference TRBV30 and TRBJ2-5, is SQTIHQWPATLVQPVGSPLSLECTVEGTSNPNLYWYRQAAGRGLQLLFYSVGIGQISSEVPQNLSASRPQDRQFILSSKKLLLSDSGFYLCAWAFNSGQETQYFGPGTRLLVL.

Only a few counts were recorded for this clonotype. The chain combines TRBV27 with TRBJ1-2; D remains unclear. V was cut by 4 bases and J by 8 bases, with 20 bases left in between. Germline assignment: CDR1 MNHEY and CDR2 SMNVEV (reference sequence). The CDR3 has 15 amino acids. CDR3 region: CASSSSGRPARGYTF. The CDR3 DNA sequence: TGTGCCAGCAGTTCATCGGGCCGACCCGCGAGGGGCTACACCTTC.